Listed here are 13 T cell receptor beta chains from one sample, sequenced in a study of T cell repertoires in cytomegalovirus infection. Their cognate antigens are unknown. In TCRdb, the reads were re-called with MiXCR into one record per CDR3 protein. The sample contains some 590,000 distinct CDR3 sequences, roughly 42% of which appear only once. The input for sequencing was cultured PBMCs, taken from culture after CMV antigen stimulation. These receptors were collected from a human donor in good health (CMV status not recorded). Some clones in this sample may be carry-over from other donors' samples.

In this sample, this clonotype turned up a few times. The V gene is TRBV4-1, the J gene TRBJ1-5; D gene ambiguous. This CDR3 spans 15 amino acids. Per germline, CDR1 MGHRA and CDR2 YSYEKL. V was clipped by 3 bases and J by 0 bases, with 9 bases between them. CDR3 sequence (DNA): TGCGCCAGCAGCCACACAGCCGATAGCAATCAGCCCCAGCATTTT. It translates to CASSHTADSNQPQHF.

CDR3 DNA sequence: TGTGCCAGCAGTGTACAGGACTTGGATACGCAGTATTTT. Its translation is CASSVQDLDTQYF. V and J are TRBV2 and TRBJ2-3, with D possibly being TRBD1 or TRBD2 (5 bases each). V gave up 4 bases and J gave up 6 bases, with 11 bases separating them. The CDR3 runs to 13 residues. CDR1 SNHLY and CDR2 FYNNEI come from the germline V gene.

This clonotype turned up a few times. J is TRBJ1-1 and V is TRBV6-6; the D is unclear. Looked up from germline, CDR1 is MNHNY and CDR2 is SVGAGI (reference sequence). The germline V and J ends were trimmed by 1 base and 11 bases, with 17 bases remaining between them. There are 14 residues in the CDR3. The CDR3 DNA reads TGTGCCAGCAGTTACTTATACGTGGAGGGAGAGGCTTTCTTT. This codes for CASSYLYVEGEAFF.

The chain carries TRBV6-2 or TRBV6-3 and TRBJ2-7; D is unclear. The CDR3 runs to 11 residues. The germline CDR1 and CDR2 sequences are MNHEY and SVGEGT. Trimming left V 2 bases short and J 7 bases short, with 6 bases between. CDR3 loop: CASSYPEEQYF. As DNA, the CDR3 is TGTGCCAGCAGTTACCCTGAAGAGCAGTACTTC.

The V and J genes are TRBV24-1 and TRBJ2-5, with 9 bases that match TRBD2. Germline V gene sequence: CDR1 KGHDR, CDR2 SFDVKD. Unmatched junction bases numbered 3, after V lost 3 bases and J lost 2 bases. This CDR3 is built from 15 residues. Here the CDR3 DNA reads TGTGCCACCAGTGATACCACTAGCGGGCAAGAGACCCAGTACTTC. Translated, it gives CATSDTTSGQETQYF.

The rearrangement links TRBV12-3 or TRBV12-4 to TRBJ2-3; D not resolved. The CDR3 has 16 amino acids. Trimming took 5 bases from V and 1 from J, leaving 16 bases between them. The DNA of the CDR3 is TGTGCCAGCAGTCCAAGGGCACCTAGGGGCACAGATACGCAGTATTTT. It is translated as CASSPRAPRGTDTQYF.

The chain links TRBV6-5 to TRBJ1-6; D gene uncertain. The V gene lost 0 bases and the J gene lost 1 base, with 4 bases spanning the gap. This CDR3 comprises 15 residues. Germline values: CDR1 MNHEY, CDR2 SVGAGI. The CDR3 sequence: CASSYSGSYNSPLHF. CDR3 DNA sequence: TGTGCCAGCAGTTACTCCGGGTCCTATAATTCACCCCTCCACTTT.

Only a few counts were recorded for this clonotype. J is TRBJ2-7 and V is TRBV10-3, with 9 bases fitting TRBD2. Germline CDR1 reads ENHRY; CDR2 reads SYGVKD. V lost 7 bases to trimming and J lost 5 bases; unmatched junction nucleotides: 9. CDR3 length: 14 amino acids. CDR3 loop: CAITASGTSHEQYF. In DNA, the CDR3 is TGTGCCATCACCGCCTCCGGGACTAGCCACGAGCAGTACTTC.

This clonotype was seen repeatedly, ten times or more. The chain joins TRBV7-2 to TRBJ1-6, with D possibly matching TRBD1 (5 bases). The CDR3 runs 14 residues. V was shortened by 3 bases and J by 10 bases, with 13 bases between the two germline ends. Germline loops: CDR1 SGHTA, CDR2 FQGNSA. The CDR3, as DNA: TGTGCCAGCAGCTTCGTAGGGGTCAGGTCACCCCTCCACTTT. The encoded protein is CASSFVGVRSPLHF.

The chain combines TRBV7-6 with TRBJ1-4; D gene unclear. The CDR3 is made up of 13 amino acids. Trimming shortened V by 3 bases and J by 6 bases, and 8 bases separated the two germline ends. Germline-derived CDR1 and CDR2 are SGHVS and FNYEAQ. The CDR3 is CASSFREDEKLFF. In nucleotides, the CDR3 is TGTGCCAGCAGCTTCCGGGAGGATGAAAAACTGTTTTTT.

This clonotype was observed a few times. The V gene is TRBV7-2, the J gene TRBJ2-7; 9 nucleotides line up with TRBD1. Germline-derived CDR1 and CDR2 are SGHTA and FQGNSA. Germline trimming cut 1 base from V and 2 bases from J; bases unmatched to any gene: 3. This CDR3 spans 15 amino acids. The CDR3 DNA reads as TGTGCCAGCAGCTTAGTCCGGGACAGGGCCTACGAGCAGTACTTC. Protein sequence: CASSLVRDRAYEQYF.

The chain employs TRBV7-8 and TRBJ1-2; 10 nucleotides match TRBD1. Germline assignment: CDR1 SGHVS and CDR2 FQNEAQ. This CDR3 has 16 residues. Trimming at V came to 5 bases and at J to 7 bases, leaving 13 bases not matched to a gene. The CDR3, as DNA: TGTGCCAGCAGCCCGAGGGGGACAGGGGTCGGAGGTGGCTACACCTTC. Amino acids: CASSPRGTGVGGGYTF.

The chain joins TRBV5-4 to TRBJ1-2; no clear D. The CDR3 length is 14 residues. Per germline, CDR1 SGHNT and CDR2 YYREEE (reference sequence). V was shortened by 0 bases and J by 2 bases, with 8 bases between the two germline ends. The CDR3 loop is CASSLVYGNYGYTF. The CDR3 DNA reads TGTGCCAGCAGCTTGGTTTACGGGAACTATGGCTACACCTTC.